This paragraph reports one T cell receptor beta chain. Its matching antigen is unknown. The DNA is left out, because the CDR3 cannot be placed on it with certainty; the CDR3 is given as TCRdb lists it. The source of the sample is a study of cytomegalovirus exposure and HLA in healthy donors. Study-level information: A prior study identified 110 million or so unique TCR beta sequences from 200 million or so T cells.

Overall study findings and caveats: Cytomegalovirus-associated status was assigned to 164 TCR beta chains. Specificity of three CMV-associated chains for CMV antigens was verified in vitro.

PCR primers comprised 60 Vbeta and 13 Jbeta primers. Original handling: Among the unique TCR beta chains that a later analysis counted, about 81 million in all, 10 million to 14 million were shared. The table came from immunoSEQ multiplex PCR; TCRdb's copy has only in-frame clones and leaves some out. The V and J calls and clone size were taken over from that table, and D and trimming were inferred from the DNA. The table records approximately 160,000 clones, 60% to 80% of them present only once. The germline CDR1 and CDR2 sequences are MNHEY and SMNVEV (reference sequence). Including both end residues, the CDR3 is 15 amino acids long.

The chain recombines TRBV27 with TRBJ1-4. The sequence came from a man younger than 30 in good health and CMV-seropositive. The sample was PBMCs. CDR3 protein: CASSLWTGGLKNCFF.